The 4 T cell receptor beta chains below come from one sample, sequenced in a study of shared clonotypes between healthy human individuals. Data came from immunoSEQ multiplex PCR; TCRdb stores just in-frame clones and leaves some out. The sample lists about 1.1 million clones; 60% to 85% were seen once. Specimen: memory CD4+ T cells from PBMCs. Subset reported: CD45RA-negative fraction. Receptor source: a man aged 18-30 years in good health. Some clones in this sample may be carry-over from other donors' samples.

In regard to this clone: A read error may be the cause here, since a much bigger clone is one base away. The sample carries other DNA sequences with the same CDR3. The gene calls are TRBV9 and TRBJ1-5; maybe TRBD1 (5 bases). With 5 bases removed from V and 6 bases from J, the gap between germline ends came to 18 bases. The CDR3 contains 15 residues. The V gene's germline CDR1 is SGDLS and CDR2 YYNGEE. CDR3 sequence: CASSPTGEGFQPQHF. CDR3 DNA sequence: TGTGCCAGCAGTCCTACCGGGGAGGGGTTTCAGCCCCAGCATTTT.

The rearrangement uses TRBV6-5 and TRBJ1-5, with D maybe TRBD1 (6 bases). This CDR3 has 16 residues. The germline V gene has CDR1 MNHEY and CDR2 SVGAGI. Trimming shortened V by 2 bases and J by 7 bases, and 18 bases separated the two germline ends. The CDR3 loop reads CASSYGRGGTGQPQHF. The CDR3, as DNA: TGTGCCAGCAGTTACGGCAGAGGGGGGACCGGACAGCCCCAGCATTTT.

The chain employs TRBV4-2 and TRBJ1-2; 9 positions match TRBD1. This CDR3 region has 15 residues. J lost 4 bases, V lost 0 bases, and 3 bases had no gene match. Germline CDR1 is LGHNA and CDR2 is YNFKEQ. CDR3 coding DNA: TGTGCCAGCAGCCAAGACCAGACAGGGGGCTATGGCTACACCTTC. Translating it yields CASSQDQTGGYGYTF.

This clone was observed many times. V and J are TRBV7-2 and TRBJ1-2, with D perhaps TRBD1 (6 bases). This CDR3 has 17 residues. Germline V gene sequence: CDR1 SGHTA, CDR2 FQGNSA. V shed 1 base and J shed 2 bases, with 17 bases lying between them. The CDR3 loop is CASSLGVGAGRNYGYTF. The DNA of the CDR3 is TGTGCCAGCAGCTTAGGGGTGGGGGCAGGGCGAAACTATGGCTACACCTTC.